The 19 T cell receptor beta chains presented below share a single source sample, sequenced in a study of T cells in Graves' hyperthyroidism and ophthalmopathy. RNA transcripts served as the template for amplifying TCR beta CDR3 regions. The HTBI set primed first-round TCR CDR3 RT-PCR. MiXCR was run by TCRdb on the multiplex PCR reads, yielding one entry per CDR3 protein. The data contain hundreds of thousands of distinct CDR3 sequences, around 16% of them singletons. The sequenced material came from blood. The receptor set was obtained from a woman in her late teens or twenties with Graves' hyperthyroidism that later progressed to Graves' ophthalmopathy.

Concerning this clonotype itself: An end of the junction does not agree with germline; a read error may underlie this. The gene calls are TRBV7-9 and TRBJ2-7; 13 bases are a match to TRBD2. The CDR3 extends over 16 amino acids. Germline-derived CDR1 and CDR2 are SEHNR and FQNEAQ (reference sequence). The CDR3 protein is CAGSLGLAGDSYEQYF. The CDR3, as DNA: TGTGCCGGCAGCTTAGGACTAGCGGGAGACTCCTACGAGCAGTACTTC.

This clonotype was seen many times. The chain joins TRBV30 to TRBJ1-1, with 9 nucleotides matching TRBD1. The germline V gene has CDR1 GTSNPN and CDR2 SVGIG (reference sequence). V shed 0 bases, J shed 1 base, and the junction held 3 bases outside the gene matches. This CDR3 comprises 15 residues. The CDR3 DNA sequence: TGTGCCTGGAGTGTAGGGACAGGGCGGAACACTGAAGCTTTCTTT. It is translated as CAWSVGTGRNTEAFF.

The V and J genes are TRBV2 and TRBJ1-5; D possibly corresponds to TRBD1 (5 bases). Trimming shortened V by 9 bases and J by 7 bases, and 16 bases separated the two germline ends. Looked up from germline, CDR1 is SNHLY and CDR2 is FYNNEI. The CDR3 is 13 residues long. The CDR3 loop is CASGARQSQPQHF. Here the CDR3 DNA reads TGTGCCAGTGGGGCCAGACAGTCCCAGCCCCAGCATTTT.

This clonotype was counted ten times or more. The chain carries TRBV28 and TRBJ2-7, with 8 bases aligning to TRBD1. The CDR3 runs 15 residues. The J segment lost 7 bases and the V segment lost 8 bases, leaving 16 bases of the junction unmatched. The germline gives CDR1 MDHEN, CDR2 SYDVKM. The CDR3 loop reads CASGQGAGGSGEQYF. The CDR3 nucleotides are TGTGCCAGCGGCCAGGGGGCAGGGGGCTCCGGAGAGCAGTACTTC.

This clonotype showed up many times. V usage is TRBV20-1 and J usage is TRBJ2-1; 10 bases align to TRBD1. This CDR3 has 15 amino acids. J gave up 5 bases and V 3 bases, and 7 bases lay outside the gene matches. Germline CDR1 and CDR2: DFQATT and SNEGSKA (reference sequence). CDR3 loop: CSASRDRGVHNEQFF. As DNA, the CDR3 is TGCAGTGCTAGTAGGGACAGGGGCGTCCACAATGAGCAGTTCTTC.

This clonotype was counted at least ten times. This chain joins TRBV5-1 and TRBJ2-2, with 11 bases lining up with TRBD2. Per the germline V gene, CDR1 is SGHRS and CDR2 is YFSETQ. This CDR3 is built from 17 residues. J was trimmed by 0 bases and V by 2 bases; bases with no gene match: 3. CDR3 sequence reads: CASSLRTSGPNTGELFF. The CDR3 DNA is TGCGCCAGCAGCTTAAGGACTAGCGGGCCGAACACCGGGGAGCTGTTTTTT.

Of note for this clonotype: Being one base from a much bigger clone, this may be a read error. The V call is TRBV2, the J call TRBJ2-1; D not certain. CDR1 SNHLY and CDR2 FYNNEI come from the germline V gene. Trimming pared 7 bases from V and 6 bases from J, leaving 16 bases between. The CDR3 totals 14 residues. As DNA, the CDR3 is TGTGCCAGCAAGTCCCTAGAGAGCGTCAATGAGCAGTTCTTC. This gives the protein CASKSLESVNEQFF.

This clonotype was observed a few times. This chain uses TRBV4-3 with TRBJ2-7, with D perhaps matching TRBD1 or TRBD2 (5 bases each). With 0 bases removed from V and 10 bases from J, the gap between germline ends came to 25 bases. Per germline, CDR1 LGHNA and CDR2 YSLEER. This CDR3 is built from 17 residues. This chain's CDR3 is CASSQDIRQPLQEDQYF. DNA of the CDR3: TGCGCCAGCAGCCAAGATATTCGACAGCCCCTTCAGGAGGATCAGTACTTC.

This clonotype was recorded many times. V gene TRBV12-3 or TRBV12-4 combines with J gene TRBJ1-2; D gene uncertain. Trimming removed 2 bases at V and 8 bases at J, with 12 bases between. The CDR3 has 13 residues. The DNA of the CDR3 is TGTGCCAGCAGTTTAACAGAGCTCGTAGGCTACACCTTC. Its translation: CASSLTELVGYTF.

This clonotype was found many times. This chain uses TRBV11-1 with TRBJ2-7; D is ambiguous. The length of the CDR3 is 12 residues. The ends were cut back, 5 bases at V and 0 bases at J, with 5 bases in the middle. Germline V lookup: CDR1 SGHAT, CDR2 FQDESV (reference sequence). The CDR3 nucleotides are TGTGCCAGCAGCCACAGCTCCTACGAGCAGTACTTC. Residues: CASSHSSYEQYF. The full variable domain, completed using reference TRBV11-1 and TRBJ2-7, is EAEVAQSPRYKITEKSQAVAFWCDPISGHATLYWYRQILGQGPELLVQFQDESVVDDSQLPKDRFSAERLKGVDSTLKIQPAELGDSAMYLCASSHSSYEQYFGPGTRLTVT.

This clonotype was observed many times. This chain connects TRBV20-1 to TRBJ1-1; tentative D call: TRBD1 (5 bases). Germline-derived CDR1 and CDR2 are DFQATT and SNEGSKA (reference sequence). V shed 0 bases and J shed 5 bases, with 22 bases lying between them. This CDR3 has 17 residues. In DNA form, the CDR3 reads TGCAGTGCTAGAGATCACGCAGGGCGTGGAGTAAGAACTGAAGCTTTCTTT. Amino acids: CSARDHAGRGVRTEAFF.

This clonotype came up many times. The chain has TRBV20-1 and TRBJ2-3; D may be TRBD1 (7 bases). Trimming took off 3 bases at V and 3 bases at J, with 16 bases between the two ends. The CDR3 has 15 residues. Per germline, CDR1 DFQATT and CDR2 SNEGSKA (reference sequence). The chain's CDR3 is CSASSDREETDTQYF. In nucleotides, the CDR3 is TGCAGTGCTAGTTCAGACAGGGAGGAAACAGATACGCAGTATTTT.

This clonotype was picked up many times. The genes are TRBV12-3 or TRBV12-4 and TRBJ2-1; TRBD2 aligns across 10 bases. This CDR3 has 15 amino acids. V was clipped by 1 base and J by 10 bases; unmatched bases: 7. CDR3 nucleotide sequence: TGTGCCAGCAGTTTAGGGACTAGCGGCCTCGGGGAGCAGTTCTTC. Amino acid sequence: CASSLGTSGLGEQFF.

This clonotype was seen only a few times. V gene TRBV20-1 combines with J gene TRBJ2-7, with 11 bases identical to TRBD2. This CDR3 has 13 residues. The V gene's germline CDR1 is DFQATT and CDR2 SNEGSKA (reference sequence). The V segment lost 6 bases and the J segment 4 bases; nucleotides outside the gene matches: 5. CDR3 in DNA: TGCAGTGCAAGACTAGCGGGACAGTACGAGCAGTACTTC. It encodes CSARLAGQYEQYF.

This clonotype was counted ten times or more. This chain links TRBV7-9 with TRBJ2-3; D not resolved. The V and J ends lost 4 bases and 2 bases respectively, with 13 bases between them. Germline lookup yields CDR1 SEHNR and CDR2 FQNEAQ (reference sequence). The CDR3 has 15 amino acids. CDR3 sequence reads: CASSYPDTHTDTQYF. CDR3 nucleotides: TGTGCCAGCAGCTACCCAGATACCCACACAGATACGCAGTATTTT.

The table lists this clonotype with a few counts. The rearrangement uses TRBV19 and TRBJ2-5, with TRBD2 matching 7 bases. J gave up 0 bases and V 4 bases, and 2 bases lay outside the gene matches. Germline CDR1 and CDR2: LNHDA and SQIVND (reference sequence). The CDR3 is made up of 14 amino acids. CDR3 DNA sequence: TGTGCCAGTAGTACCGGGAGGTACCAAGAGACCCAGTACTTC. It specifies CASSTGRYQETQYF.

In this sample, this clonotype turned up a few times. The V and J genes are TRBV30 and TRBJ1-3; D is undetermined. V gave up 1 base and J gave up 3 bases, with 7 bases separating them. CDR3 length: 13 residues. CDR1 is GTSNPN and CDR2 is SVGIG in the germline V gene (reference sequence). CDR3 amino acids: CAWSGARGNTIYF. CDR3 nucleotide sequence: TGTGCCTGGAGTGGAGCTCGTGGAAACACCATATATTTT.

As regards this clonotype: A much larger clone is a single base away; this may be a read error. This chain joins TRBV5-1 and TRBJ2-5, with D possibly being TRBD2 (5 bases). This CDR3 is built from 13 residues. V lost 7 bases and J 4 bases, leaving 14 bases between the germline ends. Germline CDR1 is SGHRS and CDR2 is YFSETQ. The CDR3 region is CASGHLGRETQYF. CDR3 nucleotide sequence: TGCGCCAGCGGCCATCTAGGGAGAGAGACCCAGTACTTC.

The sample holds many counts of this clonotype. The chain recombines TRBV2 with TRBJ1-1; tentative D call: TRBD1 (6 bases). The germline CDR1 and CDR2 sequences are SNHLY and FYNNEI. V was cut by 7 bases and J by 6 bases, with 9 bases left in between. This CDR3 has 11 residues. CDR3 nucleotide sequence: TGTGCCAGCACGGGGGGGCCTGAAGCTTTCTTT. As protein: CASTGGPEAFF.